This is a list of T cell receptor beta chains from one sample in a study of blood T cell repertoires in COVID-19. Here immunoSEQ multiplex PCR was the method, and the copy in TCRdb shows in-frame clones only, minus some. The sample contains about 150,000 clones, about nine tenths of which appear only once. Sequenced: peripheral blood. Every receptor here comes from a human donor in a cohort sampled during active COVID-19. Both conserved end residues are part of each CDR3. D genes are given only for firm matches. Size values are once, few and many counts, or a class for expanded clones, and some rows have none.

J gene: TRBJ2-5
D gene: TRBD1
V gene: TRBV3-1/TRBV3-2
clone size: NA
CDR3 DNA: TGTGCCAGCAGCCAAGATCCCCGGACAGGGAATGGCCAAGAGACCCAGTACTTC
CDR3 protein: CASSQDPRTGNGQETQYF

J gene: TRBJ1-2
D gene: TRBD1
V gene: TRBV5-1
clone size: once
CDR3 DNA: TGCGCCAGCAGCTTGGCCCGGGACAGGGGACGAATAAACTATGGCTACACCTTC
CDR3 protein: CASSLARDRGRINYGYTF

J gene: TRBJ2-5
D gene: NA
V gene: TRBV7-2
clone size: NA
CDR3 DNA: TGTGCCAGCGGAAAACAGGCAGGGGTGCAAGAGACCCAGTACTTC
CDR3 protein: CASGKQAGVQETQYF

J gene: TRBJ1-5
D gene: NA
V gene: TRBV6-4
clone size: few
CDR3 DNA: TGTGCCAGCAGTGACGCCACACGGGACACTTGCAATCAGCCCCAGCATTTT
CDR3 protein: CASSDATRDTCNQPQHF

J gene: TRBJ1-6
D gene: TRBD1
V gene: TRBV5-6
clone size: NA
CDR3 DNA: TGTGCCAGCAGCTTGGGGGACAGCTCCTATAATTCACCCCTCCACTTT
CDR3 protein: CASSLGDSSYNSPLHF

J gene: TRBJ1-4
D gene: NA
V gene: TRBV4-3
clone size: once
CDR3 DNA: TGCGCCAGCAGCCAACCCGGGAGCAGGGCGACTAATGAAAAACTGTTTTTT
CDR3 protein: CASSQPGSRATNEKLFF

J gene: TRBJ2-1
D gene: TRBD2
V gene: TRBV11-2
clone size: NA
CDR3 DNA: TGTGCCAGCAGCATATTGCGGGGGGGCTCCTACAATGAGCAGTTCTTC
CDR3 protein: CASSILRGGSYNEQFF

J gene: TRBJ1-3
D gene: NA
V gene: TRBV19
clone size: NA
CDR3 DNA: TGTGCCAGTCAGGTTTACTCTGGAAACACCATATATTTT
CDR3 protein: CASQVYSGNTIYF

J gene: TRBJ1-2
D gene: TRBD1
V gene: TRBV5-4
clone size: NA
CDR3 DNA: TGTGCCAGCAGCCACGACAGGGCGGTTGGCTACACCTTC
CDR3 protein: CASSHDRAVGYTF

J gene: TRBJ2-1
D gene: NA
V gene: TRBV11-3
clone size: NA
CDR3 DNA: TGTGCCAGCAGCTCTAGAGGTAATGAGCAGTTCTTC
CDR3 protein: CASSSRGNEQFF